This T cell receptor (beta chain) was sequenced in a study of regulatory T cells in long-lasting Graves disease. The germline V gene has CDR1 MDHEN and CDR2 SYDVKM. The CDR3 extends over 15 amino acids. V shed 4 bases and J shed 6 bases, with 15 bases lying between them. Of note for this clonotype: One base away lies a much larger clone, so this may be a sequencing read error.

Time point reported: newly diagnosed GD, antithyroid drugs for less than 3 months. With RNA extracted from PBMCs as input, the TCR library was made. Building of the TCR beta libraries involved iRepertoire HTBI primers and Arm-PCR of CDR3 regions. Using its own MiXCR run on the multiplex PCR reads, TCRdb lists one record per CDR3 protein. The sample has roughly 430,000 distinct CDR3 sequences, over 15% seen once. The sample was also reused in another study, on T cells in Graves' hyperthyroidism and ophthalmopathy.

V is TRBV28 and J is TRBJ1-4; D uncertain. The clonotype comes from a woman in her twenties or thirties with Graves disease. The specimen comprised peripheral blood mononuclear cells (PBMCs), sampled at new diagnosis, from a patient treated with antithyroid drugs. The CDR3 nucleotides read TGTGCCAGCAGTTCCCCGAGGTCCGCCGATGAAAAACTGTTTTTT. It is translated as CASSSPRSADEKLFF.